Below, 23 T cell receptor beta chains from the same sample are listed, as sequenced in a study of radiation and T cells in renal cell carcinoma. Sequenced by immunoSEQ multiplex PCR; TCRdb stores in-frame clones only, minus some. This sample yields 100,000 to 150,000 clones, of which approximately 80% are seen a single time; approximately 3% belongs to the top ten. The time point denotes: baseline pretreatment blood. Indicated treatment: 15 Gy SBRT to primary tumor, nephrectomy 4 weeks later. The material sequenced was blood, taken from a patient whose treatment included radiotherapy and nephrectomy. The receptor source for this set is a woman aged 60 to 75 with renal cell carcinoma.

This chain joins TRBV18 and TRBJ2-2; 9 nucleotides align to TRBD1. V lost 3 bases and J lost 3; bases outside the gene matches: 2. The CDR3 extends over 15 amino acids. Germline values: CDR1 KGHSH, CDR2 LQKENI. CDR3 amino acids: CASSPRDRDTGELFF. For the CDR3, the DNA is TGTGCCAGCTCACCCCGGGACAGGGACACCGGGGAGCTGTTTTTT. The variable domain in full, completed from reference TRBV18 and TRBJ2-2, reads NAGVMQNPRHLVRRRGQEARLRCSPMKGHSHVYWYRQLPEEGLKFMVYLQKENIIDESGMPKERFSAEFPKEGPSILRIQQVVRGDSAAYFCASSPRDRDTGELFFGEGSRLTVL.

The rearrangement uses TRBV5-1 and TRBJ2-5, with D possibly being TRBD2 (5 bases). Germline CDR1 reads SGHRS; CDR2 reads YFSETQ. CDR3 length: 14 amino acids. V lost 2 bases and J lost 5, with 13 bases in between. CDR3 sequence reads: CASSFPGMEETQYF. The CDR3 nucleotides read TGCGCCAGCAGCTTCCCGGGAATGGAGGAGACCCAGTACTTC.

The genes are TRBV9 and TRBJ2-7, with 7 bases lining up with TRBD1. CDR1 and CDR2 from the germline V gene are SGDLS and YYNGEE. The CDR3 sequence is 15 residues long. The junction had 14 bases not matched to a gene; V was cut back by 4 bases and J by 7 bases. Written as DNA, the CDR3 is TGTGCCAGCAGCCCTTCAGGAAGGGGGCTGGGGGAGCAGTACTTC. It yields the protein CASSPSGRGLGEQYF.

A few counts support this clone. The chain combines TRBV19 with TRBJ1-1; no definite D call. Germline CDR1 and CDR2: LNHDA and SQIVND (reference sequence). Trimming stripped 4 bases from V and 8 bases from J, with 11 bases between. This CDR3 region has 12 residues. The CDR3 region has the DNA TGTGCCAGTAGTACGGCGGGCGGAGAAGCTTTCTTT. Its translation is CASSTAGGEAFF.

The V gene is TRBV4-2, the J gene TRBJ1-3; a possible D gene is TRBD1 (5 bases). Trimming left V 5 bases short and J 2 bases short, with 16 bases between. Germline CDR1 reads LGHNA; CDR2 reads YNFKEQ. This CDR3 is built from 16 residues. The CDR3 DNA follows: TGTGCCAGCAGCATGGACCGGGGGACTGCTGGAAACACCATATATTTT. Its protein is CASSMDRGTAGNTIYF.

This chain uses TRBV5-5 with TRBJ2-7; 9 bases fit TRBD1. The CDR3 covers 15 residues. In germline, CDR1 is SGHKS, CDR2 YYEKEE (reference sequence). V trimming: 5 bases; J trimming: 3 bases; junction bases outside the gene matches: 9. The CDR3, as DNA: TGTGCCAGCAGGGGCGTCGGGACAGGGCTCTACGAGCAGTACTTC. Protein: CASRGVGTGLYEQYF.

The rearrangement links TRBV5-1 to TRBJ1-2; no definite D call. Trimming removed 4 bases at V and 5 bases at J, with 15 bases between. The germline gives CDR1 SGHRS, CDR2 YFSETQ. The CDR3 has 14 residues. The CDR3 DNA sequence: TGCGCCAGCAGCCACGGTGGCAGTACTTATGGCTACACCTTC. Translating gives CASSHGGSTYGYTF.

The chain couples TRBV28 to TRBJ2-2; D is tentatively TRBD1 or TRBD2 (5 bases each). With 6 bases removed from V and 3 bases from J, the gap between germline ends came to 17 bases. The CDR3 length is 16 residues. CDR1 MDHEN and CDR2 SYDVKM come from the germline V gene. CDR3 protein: CASSLTGTMDTGELFF. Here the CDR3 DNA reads TGTGCCAGCAGCCTCACCGGGACGATGGACACCGGGGAGCTGTTTTTT.

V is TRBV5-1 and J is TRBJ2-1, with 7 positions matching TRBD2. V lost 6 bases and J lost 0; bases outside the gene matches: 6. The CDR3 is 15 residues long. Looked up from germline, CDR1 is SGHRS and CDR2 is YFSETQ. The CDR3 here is CASTQAGSSYNEQFF. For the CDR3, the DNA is TGCGCCAGCACCCAAGCGGGGAGCTCCTACAATGAGCAGTTCTTC.

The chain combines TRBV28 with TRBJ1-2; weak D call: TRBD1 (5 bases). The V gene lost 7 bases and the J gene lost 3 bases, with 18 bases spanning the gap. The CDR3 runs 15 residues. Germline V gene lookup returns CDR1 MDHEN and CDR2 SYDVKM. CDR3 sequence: CASTENRFRDYGYTF. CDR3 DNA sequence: TGTGCCAGCACCGAGAACAGGTTCAGGGACTATGGCTACACCTTC.

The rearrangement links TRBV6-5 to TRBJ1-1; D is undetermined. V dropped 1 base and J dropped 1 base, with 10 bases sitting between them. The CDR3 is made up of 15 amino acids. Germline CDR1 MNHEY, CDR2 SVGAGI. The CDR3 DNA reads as TGTGCCAGCAGTTACTTCCCGGCGGCGAACACTGAAGCTTTCTTT. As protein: CASSYFPAANTEAFF.

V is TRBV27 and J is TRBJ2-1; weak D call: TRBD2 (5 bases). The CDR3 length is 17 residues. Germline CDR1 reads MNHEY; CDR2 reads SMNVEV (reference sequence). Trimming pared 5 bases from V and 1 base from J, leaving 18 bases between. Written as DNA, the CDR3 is TGTGCCAGCAGTCGTCTTGGGAGCGGATATTCCTACAATGAGCAGTTCTTC. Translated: CASSRLGSGYSYNEQFF.

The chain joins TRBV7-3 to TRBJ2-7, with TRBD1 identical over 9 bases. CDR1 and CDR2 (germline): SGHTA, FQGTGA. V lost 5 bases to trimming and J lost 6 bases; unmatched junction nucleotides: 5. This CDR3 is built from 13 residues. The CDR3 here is CASSPGTGSEQYF. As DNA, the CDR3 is TGTGCCAGCAGCCCCGGGACAGGGTCCGAGCAGTACTTC.

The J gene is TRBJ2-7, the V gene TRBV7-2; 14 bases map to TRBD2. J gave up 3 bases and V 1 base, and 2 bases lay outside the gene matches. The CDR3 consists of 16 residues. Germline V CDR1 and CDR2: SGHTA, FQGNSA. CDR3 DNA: TGTGCCAGCAGCTTAGGGACTAGCGGGGGGATCTACGAGCAGTACTTC. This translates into CASSLGTSGGIYEQYF.

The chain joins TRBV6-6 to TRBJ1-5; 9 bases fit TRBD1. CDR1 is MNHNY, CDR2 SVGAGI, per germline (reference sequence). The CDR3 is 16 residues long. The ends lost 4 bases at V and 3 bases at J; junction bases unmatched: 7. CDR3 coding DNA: TGTGCCAGCAGTTCTCCGGGACAGGGCCCCAATCAGCCCCAGCATTTT. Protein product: CASSSPGQGPNQPQHF.

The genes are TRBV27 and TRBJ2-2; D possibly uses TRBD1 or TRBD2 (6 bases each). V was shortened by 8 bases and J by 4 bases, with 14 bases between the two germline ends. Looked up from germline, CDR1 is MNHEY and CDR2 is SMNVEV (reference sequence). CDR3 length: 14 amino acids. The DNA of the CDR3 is TGTGCCAGCTCCCCGGGGGCGGGCACCGGGGAGCTGTTTTTT. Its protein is CASSPGAGTGELFF.

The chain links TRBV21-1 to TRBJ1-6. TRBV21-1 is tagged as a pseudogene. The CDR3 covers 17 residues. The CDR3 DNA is TGTGCCAGCAGCCCCACAACCCGGAGGCACCATAATTCACCCCTCCACTTT. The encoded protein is CASSPTTRRHHNSPLHF.

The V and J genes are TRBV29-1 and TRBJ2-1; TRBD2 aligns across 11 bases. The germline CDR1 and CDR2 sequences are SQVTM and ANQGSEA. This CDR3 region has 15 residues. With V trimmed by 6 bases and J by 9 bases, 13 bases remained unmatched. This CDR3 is CSVLTTLAGGAEQFF. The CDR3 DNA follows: TGCAGCGTATTGACCACGCTAGCGGGGGGAGCTGAGCAGTTCTTC.

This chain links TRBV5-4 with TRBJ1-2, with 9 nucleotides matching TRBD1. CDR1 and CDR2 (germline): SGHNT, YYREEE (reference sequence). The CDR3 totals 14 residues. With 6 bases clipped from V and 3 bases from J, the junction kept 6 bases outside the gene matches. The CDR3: CASTSGTGYYGYTF. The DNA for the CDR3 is TGTGCCAGCACCTCCGGGACAGGGTACTATGGCTACACCTTC.

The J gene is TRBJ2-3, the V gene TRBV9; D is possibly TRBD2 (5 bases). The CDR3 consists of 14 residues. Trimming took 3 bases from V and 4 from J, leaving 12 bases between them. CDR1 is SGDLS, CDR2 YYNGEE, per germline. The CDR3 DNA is TGTGCCAGCAGCGCCGGACCCGGGGCAGATACGCAGTATTTT. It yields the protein CASSAGPGADTQYF.

The CDR3 spells CASSPPGRRDTQYF. In DNA, the CDR3 is TGTGCCAGCAGCCCGCCTGGAAGGCGGGATACGCAGTATTTT. V is TRBV7-9 and J is TRBJ2-3, with D unresolved. Germline V gene sequence: CDR1 SEHNR, CDR2 FQNEAQ (reference sequence). The CDR3 has 14 amino acids. V was cut by 5 bases and J by 6 bases, with 15 bases left in between.

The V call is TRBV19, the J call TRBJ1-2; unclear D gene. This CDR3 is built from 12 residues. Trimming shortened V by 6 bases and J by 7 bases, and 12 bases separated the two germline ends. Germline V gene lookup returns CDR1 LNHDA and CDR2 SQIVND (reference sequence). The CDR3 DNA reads TGTGCCAGTAGCGACAATAGTCGTGGCTACACCTTC. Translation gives CASSDNSRGYTF. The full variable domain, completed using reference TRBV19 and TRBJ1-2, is DGGITQSPKYLFRKEGQNVTLSCEQNLNHDAMYWYRQDPGQGLRLIYYSQIVNDFQKGDIAEGYSVSREKKESFPLTVTSAQKNPTAFYLCASSDNSRGYTFGSGTRLTVV.

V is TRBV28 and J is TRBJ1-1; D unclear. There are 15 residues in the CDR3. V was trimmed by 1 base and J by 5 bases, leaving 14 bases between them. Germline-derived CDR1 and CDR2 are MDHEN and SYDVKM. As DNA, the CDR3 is TGTGCCAGCAGTTTATATTTAGGGATGGAGACTGAAGCTTTCTTT. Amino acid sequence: CASSLYLGMETEAFF.